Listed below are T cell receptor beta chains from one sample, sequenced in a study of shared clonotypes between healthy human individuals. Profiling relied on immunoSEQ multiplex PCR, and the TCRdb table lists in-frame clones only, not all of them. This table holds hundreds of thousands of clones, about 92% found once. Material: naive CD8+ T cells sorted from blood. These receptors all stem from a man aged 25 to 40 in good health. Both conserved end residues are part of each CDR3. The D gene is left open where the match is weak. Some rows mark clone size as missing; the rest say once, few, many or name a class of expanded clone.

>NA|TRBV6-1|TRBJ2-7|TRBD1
TGTGCCAGCAGTGAAGATTGGACAGGCTACGAGCAGTACTTC
CASSEDWTGYEQYF
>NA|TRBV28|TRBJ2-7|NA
TGTGCCAGCAGTTACGTAAACGAGCAGTACTTC
CASSYVNEQYF
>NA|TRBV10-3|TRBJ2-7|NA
TGTGCCATCGGTGAGGTTAGCTACGAGCAGTACTTC
CAIGEVSYEQYF
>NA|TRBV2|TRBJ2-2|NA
TGTGCCAGCAGCCTTTGGGAGGGGGACACCGGGGAGCTGTTTTTT
CASSLWEGDTGELFF
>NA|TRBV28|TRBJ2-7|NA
TGTGCCAGCGCTGGCAGGGTCGTCTACGAGCAGTACTTC
CASAGRVVYEQYF
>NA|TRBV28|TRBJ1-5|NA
TGTGCCAGCGGTAACCCTCAGCCCCAGCATTTT
CASGNPQPQHF
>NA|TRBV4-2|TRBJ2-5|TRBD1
TGTGCCAGCAGCCAAAGGACAGGGGTGTTGGGTGAAGAGACCCAGTACTTC
CASSQRTGVLGEETQYF
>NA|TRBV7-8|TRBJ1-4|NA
TGTGCCAGCAGCTTAGCAACAGGGCGGGGGAATGAAAAACTGTTTTTT
CASSLATGRGNEKLFF
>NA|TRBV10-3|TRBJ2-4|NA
TGTGCCATCAGTGACTGGTCATTAGGCCAAAACATTCAGTACTTC
CAISDWSLGQNIQYF
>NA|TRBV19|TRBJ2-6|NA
TGTGCCAGTAGTATAAATCGGCTAGGTCTCTCTGGGGCCAACGTCCTGACTTTC
CASSINRLGLSGANVLTF
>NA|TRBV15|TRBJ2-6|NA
TGTGCCACCAGCAGTGCAGGCTCTGGGGCCAACGTCCTGACTTTC
CATSSAGSGANVLTF
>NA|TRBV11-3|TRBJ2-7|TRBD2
TGTGCCAGCAGCCCCCTAGCGGGTGGAGGTGAGCAGTACTTC
CASSPLAGGGEQYF
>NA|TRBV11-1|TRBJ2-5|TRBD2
TGTGCCAGCAGCTCGTTGACTAGCGCGCAAGAGACCCAGTACTTC
CASSSLTSAQETQYF
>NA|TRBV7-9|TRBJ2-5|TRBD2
TGTGCCAGCAGCTTTCCCCTAGCGGGAGCGGAGACCCAGTACTTC
CASSFPLAGAETQYF
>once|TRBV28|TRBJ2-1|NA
TGTGCCAGCAGTTTTAATTGGTACAATGAGCAGTTCTTC
CASSFNWYNEQFF
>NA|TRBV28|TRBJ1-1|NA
TGTGCCAGCAGTGGGACGGCGGATGAAGCTTTCTTT
CASSGTADEAFF
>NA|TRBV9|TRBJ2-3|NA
TGTGCCAGCGGACCCCCGTTAGCGAGAGGCACAGATACGCAGTATTTT
CASGPPLARGTDTQYF
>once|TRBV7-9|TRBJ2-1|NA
TGTGCCAGCAGTCTTACAGGCTGGAATGAGCAGTTCTTC
CASSLTGWNEQFF
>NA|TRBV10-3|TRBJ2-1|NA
TGTGCCATCAGTGATTTAGAGTTTGAGCAGTTCTTC
CAISDLEFEQFF
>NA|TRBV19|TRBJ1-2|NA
TGTGCCAGTAGTATGTCGATCGAGTACACCTTC
CASSMSIEYTF
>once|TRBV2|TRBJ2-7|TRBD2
TGTGCCAGCAGTTTAGCTAGCGGTCCTCCGGACGAGCAGTACTTC
CASSLASGPPDEQYF
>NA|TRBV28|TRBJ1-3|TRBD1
TGTGCCAGCAGTTTAGGGGGGCCTGGGACAGTGGCTGACACCATATATTTT
CASSLGGPGTVADTIYF
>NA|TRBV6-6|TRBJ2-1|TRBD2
TGTGCCAGCGGGACTAGCGGTTCCTACAATGAGCAGTTCTTC
CASGTSGSYNEQFF
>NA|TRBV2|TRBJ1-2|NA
TGTGCCAGCAGTGAAGCGGCTGGGATCGATGGCTACACCTTC
CASSEAAGIDGYTF
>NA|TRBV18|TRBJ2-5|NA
TGTGCCAGCTCCCAGGGTTGGGGAGACCAAGAGACCCAGTACTTC
CASSQGWGDQETQYF
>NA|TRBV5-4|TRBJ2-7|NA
TGTGCCAGCAGCTTCGGACAGCTCTACGAGCAGTACTTC
CASSFGQLYEQYF
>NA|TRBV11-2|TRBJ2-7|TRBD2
TGTGCCAGCAGCGGCCGGGAGGGCCGCCACGAGCAGTACTTC
CASSGREGRHEQYF
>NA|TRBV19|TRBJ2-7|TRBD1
TGTGCCAGTAGTATGGACAGGATCGAGCAGTACTTC
CASSMDRIEQYF
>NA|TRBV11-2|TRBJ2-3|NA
TGTGCCAGCAGCTCGCGCCGGGACACCGGGACAGATACGCAGTATTTT
CASSSRRDTGTDTQYF
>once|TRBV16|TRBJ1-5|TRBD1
TGTGCCAGCTTTCCGGGACAGGGCTACAATAGCAATCAGCCCCAGCATTTT
CASFPGQGYNSNQPQHF
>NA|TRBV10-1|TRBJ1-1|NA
TGCGCCAGCAGTGAGACAACAGGGACTGAAGCTTTCTTT
CASSETTGTEAFF
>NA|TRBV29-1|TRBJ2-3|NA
TGCAGCGTATTAAGGGGGGTGGATACGCAGTATTTT
CSVLRGVDTQYF
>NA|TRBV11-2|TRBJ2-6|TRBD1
TGTGCCAGCAGCTCCGGACAGGCTGGGGCCAACGTCCTGACTTTC
CASSSGQAGANVLTF
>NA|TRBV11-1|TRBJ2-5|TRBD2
TGTGCCAGCAGCCGCATACCGGGACTAGCGGGGCAAGAGACCCAGTACTTC
CASSRIPGLAGQETQYF
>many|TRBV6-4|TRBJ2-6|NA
TGTGCCAGCAGTGACTCAACTGGGGCCAACGTCCTGACTTTC
CASSDSTGANVLTF
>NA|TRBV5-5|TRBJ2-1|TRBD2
TGTGCCAGCAGCTCAGCTCCGGAACTAGCGAGGAATGAGCAGTTCTTC
CASSSAPELARNEQFF
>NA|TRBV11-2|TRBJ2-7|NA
TGTGCCAGCAGCACGTACTACGAGCAGTACTTC
CASSTYYEQYF
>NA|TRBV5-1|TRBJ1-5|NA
TGCGCCAGCAGCCCGGGTGTTAGCAATCAGCCCCAGCATTTT
CASSPGVSNQPQHF
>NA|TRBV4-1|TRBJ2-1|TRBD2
TGCGCCAGCAGCCAAGTACCCCAACTAACTCTAGCGGGAGAAGGTAATGAGCAGTTCTTC
CASSQVPQLTLAGEGNEQFF
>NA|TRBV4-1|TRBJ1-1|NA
TGCGCCAGCAGCCAAGATACGGGGGACACTGAAGCTTTCTTT
CASSQDTGDTEAFF
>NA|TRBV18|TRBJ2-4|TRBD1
TGTGCCAGCTCACCACCCGGGACAGGGGATGAAGCCAAAAACATTCAGTACTTC
CASSPPGTGDEAKNIQYF
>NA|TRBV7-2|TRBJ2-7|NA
TGTGCCAGCAGTCCGGGCGTAAGCAGGGTTTCTTCCTACGAGCAGTACTTC
CASSPGVSRVSSYEQYF
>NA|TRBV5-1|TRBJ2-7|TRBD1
TGCGCCAGCAGCGGGATCGGGACAGATCTACGAAAGCAGTACTTC
CASSGIGTDLRKQYF
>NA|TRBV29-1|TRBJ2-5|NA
TGCAGCGTTGTCCTCCATACCACAGTACAAGAGACCCAGTACTTC
CSVVLHTTVQETQYF
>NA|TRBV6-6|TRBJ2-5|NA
TGTGCCAGCAGTTACTCGAATCGATTGGAGACCCAGTACTTC
CASSYSNRLETQYF
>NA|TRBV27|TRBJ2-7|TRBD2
TGTGCCAGCAGTTTACGACTAGCGGCTAAATACTACGAGCAGTACTTC
CASSLRLAAKYYEQYF
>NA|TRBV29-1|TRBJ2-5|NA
TGCAGCGTTGAAGGGTTGGGTGGGGATCTCCAAGAGACCCAGTACTTC
CSVEGLGGDLQETQYF
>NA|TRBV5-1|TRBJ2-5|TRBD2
TGCGCCAGCAGCTCCGGGACTAGCGGGAGGGGGAAGACCCAGTACTTC
CASSSGTSGRGKTQYF
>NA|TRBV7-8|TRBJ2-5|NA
TGTGCCAGCAGGAAGTTGGCGGAGCAAGAGACCCAGTACTTC
CASRKLAEQETQYF
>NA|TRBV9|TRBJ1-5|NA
TGTGGCCAGCACTTCCTGGGGGGGAATCAGCCCCAGCATTTT
CGQHFLGGNQPQHF
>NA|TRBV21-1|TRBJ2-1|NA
TGTGCCAGCAGCAAACCCGGACTAGCGGGAGGCGCCCGGTTCTTC
CASSKPGLAGGARFF
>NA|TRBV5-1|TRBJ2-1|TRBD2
TGCGCCAGCAGCCTCCTTGGGGGAGGGTACAATGAGCAGTTCTTC
CASSLLGGGYNEQFF
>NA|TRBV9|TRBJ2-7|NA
TGTGCCAGCAGCGTAGACAGGGGAGGCTACGAGCAGTACTTC
CASSVDRGGYEQYF
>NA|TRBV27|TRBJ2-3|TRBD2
TGTGCCAGCAGTTTCAGGGGTGCGGGGACTAGCGGGAGAATTGGCACAGATACGCAGTATTTT
CASSFRGAGTSGRIGTDTQYF
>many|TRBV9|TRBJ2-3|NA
TGTGCCAGCAGCGTAGCAGACACAGATACGCAGTATTTT
CASSVADTDTQYF
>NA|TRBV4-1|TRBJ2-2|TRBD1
TGCGCCAGCAGCCCCGAGGACAGGGCCGTAGCCGGGGAGCTGTTTTTT
CASSPEDRAVAGELFF
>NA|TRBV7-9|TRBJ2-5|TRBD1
TGTGCCAGCAGCGCGGGACAGGAGCCTCAAGAGACCCAGTACTTC
CASSAGQEPQETQYF
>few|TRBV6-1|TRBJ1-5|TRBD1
TGTGCCAGCAGTGAAGAGGGGGCTGGCAATCAGCCCCAGCATTTT
CASSEEGAGNQPQHF
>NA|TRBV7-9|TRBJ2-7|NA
TGTGCCAGCAGCTTAAAGGGCCCTGGGGTCGAGCAGTACTTC
CASSLKGPGVEQYF
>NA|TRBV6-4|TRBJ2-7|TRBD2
TGTGCCAGCAGTGAATCAGCGGGAGTCCACGAGCAGTACTTC
CASSESAGVHEQYF